The rows below give T cell receptor beta chains drawn from one sample of a study of shared T cell receptors in the human thymus. Clones were sequenced by immunoSEQ multiplex PCR, and TCRdb holds only the in-frame ones, with some missing. The data hold about 730,000 clones, with approximately 85% observed a single time. The data also belong to a second study, concerning human thymus T cells.

Sequenced material: thymocytes. These receptors were taken from a girl under two years old with a congenital heart defect. Both conserved end residues are part of each CDR3. D genes are given only for firm matches. A clone size is listed for some rows: how often the clone was seen (once, few, many), or a class if it is expanded.

v_call	d_call	clone_size	j_call	cdr3_nt	cdr3_aa
TRBV6-1	TRBD2	.	TRBJ2-1	TGTGCCAGCAGTGTGCCGGGAAGCGGGGGGGTAGGTGAGCAGTTCTTC	CASSVPGSGGVGEQFF
TRBV6-6	.	.	TRBJ2-3	TGTGCCAGCAGCTGGGCCCTACACCATAGCACAGATACGCAGTATTTT	CASSWALHHSTDTQYF
TRBV30	.	.	TRBJ2-1	TGTGCCTGGAGTGGGACAGCCGACAATGAGCAGTTCTTC	CAWSGTADNEQFF
TRBV15	.	few	TRBJ1-1	TGTGCCACCAGCAGAGGGGTCGGGGGTAGAGCTTTCTTT	CATSRGVGGRAFF
TRBV7-2	TRBD2	.	TRBJ2-5	TGTGCCAGCAGCTTATGGGTTCGGCGGGGGGGCTTAGAGACCCAGTACTTC	CASSLWVRRGGLETQYF
TRBV28	.	.	TRBJ2-3	TGTGCCAGCAGTTCCCCCCCCGGAGGGGATACGCAGTATTTT	CASSSPPGGDTQYF
TRBV5-6	.	once	TRBJ1-3	TGTGCCAGCAGCTTGCGCCAGGATTACCCCACCTCTGGAAACACCATATATTTT	CASSLRQDYPTSGNTIYF
TRBV5-8	TRBD2	.	TRBJ2-3	TGTGCCAGCAGCTTCGGGACTAGCGGGGCGCCAGATACGCAGTATTTT	CASSFGTSGAPDTQYF
TRBV4-1	.	.	TRBJ1-1	TGCGCCAGCAGCCAAGATCGTACAGAAACCTACACTGAAGCTTTCTTT	CASSQDRTETYTEAFF
TRBV29-1	.	.	TRBJ2-2	TGCAGCGTTGAACTGTTCACCGGGGAGCTGTTTTTT	CSVELFTGELFF
TRBV2	.	.	TRBJ1-6	TGTGCCAGCAGTGAAGAACTCGGGTCACCCCTCCACTTT	CASSEELGSPLHF
TRBV21-1	.	.	TRBJ1-2	TGTGCCAGGCGGACAGGGAAAGGCTATGGCTACACCTTC	CARRTGKGYGYTF
TRBV25-1	TRBD1	.	TRBJ2-7	TGTGCCAGCCGGGACAGGAATTACTACGAGCAGTACTTC	CASRDRNYYEQYF
TRBV11-1	.	.	TRBJ2-3	TGTGCCAGCAGCTTAGGGCAGGGCCTGTTTCTTTCGCAGTATTTT	CASSLGQGLFLSQYF
TRBV5-4	.	once	TRBJ2-1	TGTGCCAGCAGCGCAAGAGGGGGCGGGGCCTACAATGAGCAGTTCTTC	CASSARGGGAYNEQFF
TRBV5-1	.	.	TRBJ2-2	TGCGCCAGCAGGGTACGCAGGGGGGAGAACACCGGGGAGCTGTTTTTT	CASRVRRGENTGELFF
TRBV30	TRBD1	.	TRBJ1-2	TGTGCCTGGAAGGGGACAGGGGTTAATGGCTACACCTTC	CAWKGTGVNGYTF
TRBV6-1	.	.	TRBJ1-3	TGTGCCAGCTCAGGGTACGGAAACACCATATATTTT	CASSGYGNTIYF
TRBV6-1	TRBD1	.	TRBJ1-2	TGTGCCAGCAGTGAAGGGACAGGCTATGGCTACACCTTC	CASSEGTGYGYTF
TRBV7-9	.	.	TRBJ1-2	TGTGCCAGCAGCCCGTCCGAGAGTCCCGTTCGTGGCTACACCTTC	CASSPSESPVRGYTF
TRBV5-4	TRBD2	.	TRBJ2-3	TGTGCCAGCAGCACGGGACTAGCGGCGGCCACAGATACGCAGTATTTT	CASSTGLAAATDTQYF
TRBV4-1	TRBD2	.	TRBJ2-5	TGCGCCAGCAGCCAAGAGATCCCCGGGGGGTGGGAGACCCAGTACTTC	CASSQEIPGGWETQYF
TRBV28	TRBD1	.	TRBJ1-4	TGTGCCAGCAACGAACGGTCTCGACAGGGGGCAAGGGCAACTAATGAAAAACTGTTTTTT	CASNERSRQGARATNEKLFF
TRBV9	TRBD2	.	TRBJ2-1	TGTGCCAGCAGCCCTAAAAAACGGGGACTAGCGGTCTACAATGAGCAGTTCTTC	CASSPKKRGLAVYNEQFF
TRBV6-5	TRBD1	.	TRBJ1-1	TGTGCCAGCAGTTACTATGGACAGGGGGAAGCTTTCTTT	CASSYYGQGEAFF
TRBV11-2	.	.	TRBJ1-1	TGTGCCAGCAGCTTAGATCGATTGGGAGGAACTGAAGCTTTCTTT	CASSLDRLGGTEAFF
TRBV5-4	.	.	TRBJ1-1	TGTGCCAGCAGCTTAATACGGGAAGGACGCTCCGTGGAGGTCACTGAAGCTTTCTTT	CASSLIREGRSVEVTEAFF
TRBV5-1	.	.	TRBJ1-6	TGCGCCAGCAGCTTGGCAGAAAGCTCCTATAATTCACCCCTCCACTTT	CASSLAESSYNSPLHF
TRBV12-5	TRBD2	.	TRBJ2-1	TGTGCTAGTGGCCCTACTAGCGGCAAATTCTACAATGAGCAGTTCTTC	CASGPTSGKFYNEQFF
TRBV7-9	TRBD1	.	TRBJ1-1	TGTGCCAGCAGCCGGGACAGGCCCACTGAAGCTTTCTTT	CASSRDRPTEAFF
TRBV5-6	TRBD1	.	TRBJ2-7	TGTGCCAGCAGCTTGGGGGACAGGGGCCCCTACGAGCAGTACTTC	CASSLGDRGPYEQYF
TRBV9	.	.	TRBJ1-2	TGTGCCAGCAGCGTAGAGCCGGGGATGAACTATGGCTACACCTTC	CASSVEPGMNYGYTF
TRBV18	.	.	TRBJ2-1	TGTGCCAGCTCACCACCGTTTACATTCCGGGGACTCTACAATGAGCAGTTCTTC	CASSPPFTFRGLYNEQFF
TRBV27	TRBD1	.	TRBJ1-5	TGTGCCAGCAGTTGTACCCAGGGACAGGTCAGCAATCAGCCCCAGCATTTT	CASSCTQGQVSNQPQHF
TRBV25-1	.	.	TRBJ1-3	TGTGCCAGCAGGGCAGGAAACACCATATATTTT	CASRAGNTIYF
TRBV30	.	.	TRBJ2-5	TGTGCCTGGAACGAGGCTAGCCCAGGAGGAGAGACCCAGTACTTC	CAWNEASPGGETQYF
TRBV5-1	.	once	TRBJ1-2	TGCGCCAGCAAAAAGGTGGAGGGGACCGGACGTCCTGGCTACACCTTC	CASKKVEGTGRPGYTF
TRBV5-5	TRBD1	.	TRBJ2-7	TGTGCCAGCAGGGGGGACAGTCGAAAGGTGCTCGAACAGTACTTC	CASRGDSRKVLEQYF
TRBV29-1	TRBD1	.	TRBJ1-5	TGCAGCGGTACGGACAGGGGGCTCGAAAATCAGCCCCAGCATTTT	CSGTDRGLENQPQHF
TRBV20-1	.	once	TRBJ1-2	TGCCCGAGGGATTTCCCCTATGGCTACACCTTC	CPRDFPYGYTF